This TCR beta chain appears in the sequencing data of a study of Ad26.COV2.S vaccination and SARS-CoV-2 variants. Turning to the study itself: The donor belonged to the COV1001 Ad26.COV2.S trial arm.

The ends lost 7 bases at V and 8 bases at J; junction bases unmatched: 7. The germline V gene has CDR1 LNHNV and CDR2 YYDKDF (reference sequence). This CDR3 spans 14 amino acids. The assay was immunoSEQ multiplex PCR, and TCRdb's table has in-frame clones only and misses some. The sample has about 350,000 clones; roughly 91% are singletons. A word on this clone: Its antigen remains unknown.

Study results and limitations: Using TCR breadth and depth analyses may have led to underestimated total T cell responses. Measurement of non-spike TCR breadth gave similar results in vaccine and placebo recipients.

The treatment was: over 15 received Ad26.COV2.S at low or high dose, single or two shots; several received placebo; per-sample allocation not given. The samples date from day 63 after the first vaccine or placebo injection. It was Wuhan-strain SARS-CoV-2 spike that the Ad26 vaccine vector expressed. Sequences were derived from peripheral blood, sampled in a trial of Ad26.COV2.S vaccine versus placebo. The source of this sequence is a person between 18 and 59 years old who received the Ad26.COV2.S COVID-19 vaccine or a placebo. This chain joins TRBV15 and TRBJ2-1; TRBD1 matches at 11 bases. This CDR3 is CATTVDRGRDEQFF. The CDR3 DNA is TGTGCCACCACCGTGGACAGGGGGCGGGATGAGCAGTTCTTC.